What follows describes a single T cell receptor (beta chain). The entry originates in a study of cytomegalovirus exposure and HLA in healthy donors. The CDR3 has 15 residues. Per germline, CDR1 SEHNR and CDR2 FQNEAQ (reference sequence). V trimming: 4 bases; J trimming: 1 base; junction bases outside the gene matches: 3. Both 60 Vbeta primers and 13 Jbeta primers went into the PCR. Some clones are missing from TCRdb's copy, which holds only in-frame ones; the method was immunoSEQ multiplex PCR. This table has about 160,000 clones, over 80% appearing once. Sequenced sample: PBMCs. V and J are TRBV7-9 and TRBJ2-3; the match to TRBD2 covers 9 bases. This receptor was taken from a woman aged 50 to 65 in good health and CMV-seropositive. CDR3 sequence (DNA): TGTGCCAGCAGCTCCAAGCGGGGGGGCACAGATACGCAGTATTTT. It codes for CASSSKRGGTDTQYF.